This TCR beta chain is drawn from a study of shared clonotypes between healthy human individuals. This clone came up a few times. The CDR3 is 19 amino acids. Germline CDR1 reads SQVTM; CDR2 reads ANQGSEA. V trimming: 6 bases; J trimming: 4 bases; junction bases outside the gene matches: 18. Only in-frame clones appear in the TCRdb table, and some are missing; sequencing was by immunoSEQ multiplex PCR. The sample yields about 2 million clones, roughly 95% seen once. The J gene is TRBJ2-3, the V gene TRBV29-1; 14 bases line up with TRBD2. Sequenced: naive CD4+ T cells sorted from blood. Subset indicated: CD45RA+ positively selected. The source is a man between 18 and 35 years old in good health. In nucleotides, the CDR3 is TGCAGCGTACTTGCCCGGACAGTGACTAGCGGGGGGGCAGCAGATACGCAGTATTTT. Its protein is CSVLARTVTSGGAADTQYF.